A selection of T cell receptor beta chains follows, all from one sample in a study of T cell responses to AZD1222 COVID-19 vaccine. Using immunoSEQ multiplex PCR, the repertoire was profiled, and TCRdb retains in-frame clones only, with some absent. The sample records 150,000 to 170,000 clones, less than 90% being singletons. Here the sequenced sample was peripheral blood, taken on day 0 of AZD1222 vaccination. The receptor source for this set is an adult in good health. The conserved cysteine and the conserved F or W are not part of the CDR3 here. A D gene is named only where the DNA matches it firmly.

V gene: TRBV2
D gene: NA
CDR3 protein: ASSEGVLNTGELF

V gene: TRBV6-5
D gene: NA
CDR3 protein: ASSSRTESYEQY

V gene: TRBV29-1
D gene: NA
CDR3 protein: SASPDSGNTIY

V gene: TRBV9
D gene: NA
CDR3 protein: ASSVGHQPLSTDTQY

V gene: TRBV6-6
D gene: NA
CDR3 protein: ASSREGKGVGRTSPLH

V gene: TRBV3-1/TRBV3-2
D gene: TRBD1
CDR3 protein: ASSPRTGSYEQY

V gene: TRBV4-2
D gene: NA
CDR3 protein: ASSQKQTASPLH

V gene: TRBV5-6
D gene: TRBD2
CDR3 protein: ASSAGGRSYEQY

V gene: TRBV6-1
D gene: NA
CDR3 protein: ASSEGLGRGGYT

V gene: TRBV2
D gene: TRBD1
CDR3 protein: ASTRDRDNEQF

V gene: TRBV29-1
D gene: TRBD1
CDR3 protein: SVRTGGTEKLF

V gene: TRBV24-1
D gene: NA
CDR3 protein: ATSDTTGNYGYT

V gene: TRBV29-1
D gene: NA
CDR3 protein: SVDSGGTQY

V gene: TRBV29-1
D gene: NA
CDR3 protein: SVEGGYEQY

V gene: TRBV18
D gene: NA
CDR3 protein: ATVTGIETEAF

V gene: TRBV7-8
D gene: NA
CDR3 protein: ASSPRGGGGYT

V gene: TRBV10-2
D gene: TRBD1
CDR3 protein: ASSPDRDSNYGYT

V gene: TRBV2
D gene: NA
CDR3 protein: ASSDFVGTGNSPLH

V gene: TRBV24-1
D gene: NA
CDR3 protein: ATSDYNDYGYT

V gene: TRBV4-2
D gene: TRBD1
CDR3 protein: ASSQEIQGTYGYT

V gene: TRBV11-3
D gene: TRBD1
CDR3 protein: ASSLGTGGYNEQF

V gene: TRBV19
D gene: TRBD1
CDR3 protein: ASSIGQGNSPLH

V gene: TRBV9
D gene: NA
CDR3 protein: ASSVDSLPGNTIY

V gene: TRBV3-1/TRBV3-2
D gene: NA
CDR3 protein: ASSQDRTDYGYT

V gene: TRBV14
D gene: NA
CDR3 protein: ASSHQSTGELF

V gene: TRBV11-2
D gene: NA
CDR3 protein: ASSPGTSYEQY

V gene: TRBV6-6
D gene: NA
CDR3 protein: ASSLASGQFVHGYT

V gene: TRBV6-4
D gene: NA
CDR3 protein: ASNWTVNTEAF

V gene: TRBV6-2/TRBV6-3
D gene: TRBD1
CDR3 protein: ASSYGTGTFSPLH

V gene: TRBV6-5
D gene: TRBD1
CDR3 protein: ASILSGGANYGYT

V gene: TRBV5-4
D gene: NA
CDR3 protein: ASSQGSTGTGELF

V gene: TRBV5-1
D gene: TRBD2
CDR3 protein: ASSSGLGLGLRETQY

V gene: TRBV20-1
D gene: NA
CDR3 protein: SANLAYEQY

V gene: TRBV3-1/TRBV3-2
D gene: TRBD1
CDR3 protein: ASSPSPGQGEEKLF

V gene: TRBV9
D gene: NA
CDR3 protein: ASSVVTGELF

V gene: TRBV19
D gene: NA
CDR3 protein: ASTQAVANYGYT

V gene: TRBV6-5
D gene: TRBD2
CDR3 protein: ASNTGLAGSETQY

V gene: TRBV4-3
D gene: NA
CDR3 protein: ASSQEAGREHQPQH

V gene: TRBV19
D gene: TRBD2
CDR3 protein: ASSSRAGDEQY

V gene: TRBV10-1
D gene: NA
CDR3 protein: ASSLGGLGTDTQY

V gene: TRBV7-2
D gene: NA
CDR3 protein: ASLIGWGNTEAF

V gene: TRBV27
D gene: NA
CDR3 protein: ASSSRTEKFGEAF

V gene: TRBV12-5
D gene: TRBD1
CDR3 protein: ASGLGRPGQGGLSTDTQY

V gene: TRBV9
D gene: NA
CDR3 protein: ASSASPMNTEAF

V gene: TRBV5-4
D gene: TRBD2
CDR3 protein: ASSLSGGGETQY

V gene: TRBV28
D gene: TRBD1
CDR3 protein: ASSTLDRGLHEKLF

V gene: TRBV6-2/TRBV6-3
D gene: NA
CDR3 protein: ASSYSLYYNSPLH

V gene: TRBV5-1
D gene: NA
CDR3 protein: ASSSMGGVSSYEQY

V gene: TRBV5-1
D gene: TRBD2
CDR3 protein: ASSPTGTSITGELF

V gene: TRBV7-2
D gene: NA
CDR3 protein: ASSPQGGRSYNEQF

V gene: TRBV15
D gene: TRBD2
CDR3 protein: ATSRGSSGGFYNEQF

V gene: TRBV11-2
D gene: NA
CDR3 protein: ASSLERTDEQY